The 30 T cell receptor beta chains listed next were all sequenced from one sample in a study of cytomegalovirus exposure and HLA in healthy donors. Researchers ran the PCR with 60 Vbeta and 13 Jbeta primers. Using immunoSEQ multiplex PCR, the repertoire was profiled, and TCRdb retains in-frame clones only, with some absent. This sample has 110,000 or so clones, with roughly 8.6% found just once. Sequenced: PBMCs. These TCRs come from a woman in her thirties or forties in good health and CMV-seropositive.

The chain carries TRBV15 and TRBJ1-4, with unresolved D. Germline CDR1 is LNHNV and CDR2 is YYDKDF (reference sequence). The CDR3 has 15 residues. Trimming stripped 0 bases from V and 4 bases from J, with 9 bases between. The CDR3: CATSRDRGLNEKLFF. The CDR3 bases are TGTGCCACCAGCAGAGATCGAGGCCTTAATGAAAAACTGTTTTTT.

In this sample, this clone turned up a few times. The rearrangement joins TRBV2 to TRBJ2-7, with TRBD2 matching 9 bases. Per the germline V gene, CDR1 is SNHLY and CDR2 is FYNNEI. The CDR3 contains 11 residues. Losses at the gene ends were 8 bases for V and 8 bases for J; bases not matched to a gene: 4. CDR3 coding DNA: TGTGCCAGCCTCCTAGCGGGGAAGCAGTACTTC. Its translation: CASLLAGKQYF. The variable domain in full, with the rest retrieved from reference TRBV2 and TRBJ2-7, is EPEVTQTPSHQVTQMGQEVILRCVPISNHLYFYWYRQILGQKVEFLVSFYNNEISEKSEIFDDQFSVERPDGSNFTLKIRSTKLEDSAMYFCASLLAGKQYFGPGTRLTVT.

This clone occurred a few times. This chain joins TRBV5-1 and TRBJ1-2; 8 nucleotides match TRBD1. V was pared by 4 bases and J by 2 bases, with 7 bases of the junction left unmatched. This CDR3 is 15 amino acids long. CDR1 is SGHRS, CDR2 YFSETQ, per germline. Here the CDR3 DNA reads TGCGCCAGCAGCGCCCCGGGACAGGTCAACTATGGCTACACCTTC. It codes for CASSAPGQVNYGYTF.

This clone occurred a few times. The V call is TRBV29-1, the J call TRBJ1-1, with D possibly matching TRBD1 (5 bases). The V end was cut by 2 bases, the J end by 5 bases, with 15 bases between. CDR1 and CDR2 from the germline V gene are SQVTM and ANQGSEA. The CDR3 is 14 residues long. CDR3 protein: CSVERRRGQTEAFF. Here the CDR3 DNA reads TGCAGCGTTGAACGGAGAAGGGGCCAGACTGAAGCTTTCTTT.

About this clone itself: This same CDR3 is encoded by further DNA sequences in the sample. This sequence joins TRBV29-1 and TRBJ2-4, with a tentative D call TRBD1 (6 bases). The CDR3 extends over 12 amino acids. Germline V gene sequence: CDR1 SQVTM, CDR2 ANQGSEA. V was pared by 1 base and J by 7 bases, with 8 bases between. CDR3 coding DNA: TGCAGCGTTGAAGGGCAGGGGAACATTCAGTACTTC. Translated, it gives CSVEGQGNIQYF.

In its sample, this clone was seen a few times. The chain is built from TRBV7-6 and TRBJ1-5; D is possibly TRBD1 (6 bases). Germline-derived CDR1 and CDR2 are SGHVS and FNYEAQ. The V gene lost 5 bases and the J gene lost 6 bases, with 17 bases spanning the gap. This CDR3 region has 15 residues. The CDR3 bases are TGTGCCAGCAGCCTAAACGGGGGAGGGGGTCAGCCCCAGCATTTT. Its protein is CASSLNGGGGQPQHF.

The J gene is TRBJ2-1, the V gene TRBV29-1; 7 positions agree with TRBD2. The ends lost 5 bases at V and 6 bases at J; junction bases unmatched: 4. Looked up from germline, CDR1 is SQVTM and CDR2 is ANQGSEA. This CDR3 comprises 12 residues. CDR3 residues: CSVPGTINEQFF. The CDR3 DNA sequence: TGCAGCGTTCCCGGGACTATCAATGAGCAGTTCTTC.

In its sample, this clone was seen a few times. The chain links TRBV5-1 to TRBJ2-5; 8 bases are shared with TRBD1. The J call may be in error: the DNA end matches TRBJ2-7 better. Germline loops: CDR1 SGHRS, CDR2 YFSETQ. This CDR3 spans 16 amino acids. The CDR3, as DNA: TGCGCCAGCAGTCCTATTTCAGGGGGCAATCCCTACGAGCAGTACTTC. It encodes CASSPISGGNPYEQYF.

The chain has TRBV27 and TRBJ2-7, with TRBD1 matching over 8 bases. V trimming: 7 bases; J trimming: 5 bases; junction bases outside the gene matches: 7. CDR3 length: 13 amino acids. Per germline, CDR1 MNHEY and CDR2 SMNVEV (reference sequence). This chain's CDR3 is CASTPGGMHEQYF. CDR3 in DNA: TGTGCCAGCACCCCAGGGGGCATGCACGAGCAGTACTTC.

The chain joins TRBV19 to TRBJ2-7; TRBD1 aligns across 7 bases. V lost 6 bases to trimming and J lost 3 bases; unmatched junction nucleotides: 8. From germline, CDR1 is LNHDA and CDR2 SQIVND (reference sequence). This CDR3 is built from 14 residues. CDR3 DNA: TGTGCCAGTAGGAAAGTCCGGGACAGCTACGAGCAGTACTTC. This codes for CASRKVRDSYEQYF.

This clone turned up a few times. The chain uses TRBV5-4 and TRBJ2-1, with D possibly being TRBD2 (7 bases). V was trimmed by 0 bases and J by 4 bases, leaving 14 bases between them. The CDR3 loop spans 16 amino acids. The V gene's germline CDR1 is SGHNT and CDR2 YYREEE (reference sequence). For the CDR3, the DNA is TGTGCCAGCAGCTTGGGCGCGGGGGCCGGGTACAATGAGCAGTTCTTC. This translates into CASSLGAGAGYNEQFF.

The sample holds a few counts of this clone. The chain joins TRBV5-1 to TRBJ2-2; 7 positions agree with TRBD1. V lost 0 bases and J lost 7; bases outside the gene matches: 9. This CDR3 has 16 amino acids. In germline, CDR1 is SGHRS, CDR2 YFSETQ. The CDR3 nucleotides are TGCGCCAGCAGCTTGGTCGAGGGGGCGATTTTCGGGGAGCTGTTTTTT. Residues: CASSLVEGAIFGELFF.

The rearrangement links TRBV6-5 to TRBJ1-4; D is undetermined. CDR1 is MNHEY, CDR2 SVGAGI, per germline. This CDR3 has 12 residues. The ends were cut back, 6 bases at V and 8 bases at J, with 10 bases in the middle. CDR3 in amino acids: CASSRNGEKLFF. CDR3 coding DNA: TGTGCCAGCAGCAGAAACGGGGAAAAACTGTTTTTT.

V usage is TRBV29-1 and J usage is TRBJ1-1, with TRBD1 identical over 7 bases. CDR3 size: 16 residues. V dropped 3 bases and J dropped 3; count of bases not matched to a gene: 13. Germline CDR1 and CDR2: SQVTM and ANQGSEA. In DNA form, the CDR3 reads TGCAGCGTTGATCTGTTCAGGGGGTCTTTCTACACTGAAGCTTTCTTT. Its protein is CSVDLFRGSFYTEAFF.

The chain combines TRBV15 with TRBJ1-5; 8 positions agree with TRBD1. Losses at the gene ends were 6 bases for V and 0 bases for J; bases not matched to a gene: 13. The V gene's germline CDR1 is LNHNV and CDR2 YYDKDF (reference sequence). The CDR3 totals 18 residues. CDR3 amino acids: CATRPSPSGTGSNQPQHF. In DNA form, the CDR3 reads TGTGCCACCAGGCCTAGCCCGTCCGGGACAGGTAGCAATCAGCCCCAGCATTTT.

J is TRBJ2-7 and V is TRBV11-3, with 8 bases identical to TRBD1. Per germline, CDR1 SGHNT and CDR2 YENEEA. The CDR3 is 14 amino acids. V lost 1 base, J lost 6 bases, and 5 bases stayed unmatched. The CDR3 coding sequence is TGTGCCAGCAGCTTAGGAGGGGGGACAGGCGAGCAGTACTTC. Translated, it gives CASSLGGGTGEQYF.

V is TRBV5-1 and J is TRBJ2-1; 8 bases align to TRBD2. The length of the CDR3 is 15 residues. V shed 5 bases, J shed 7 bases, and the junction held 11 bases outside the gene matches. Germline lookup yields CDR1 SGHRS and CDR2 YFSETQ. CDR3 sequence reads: CASRPTGGAGNEQFF. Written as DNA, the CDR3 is TGCGCCAGCAGACCAACCGGGGGGGCTGGGAATGAGCAGTTCTTC.

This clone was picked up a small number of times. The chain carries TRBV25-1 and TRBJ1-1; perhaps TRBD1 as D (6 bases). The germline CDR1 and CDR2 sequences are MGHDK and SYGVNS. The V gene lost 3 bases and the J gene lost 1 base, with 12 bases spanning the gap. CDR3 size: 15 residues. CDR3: CASSEIGRGNTEAFF. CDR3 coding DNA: TGTGCCAGCAGTGAGATCGGCAGGGGGAACACTGAAGCTTTCTTT.

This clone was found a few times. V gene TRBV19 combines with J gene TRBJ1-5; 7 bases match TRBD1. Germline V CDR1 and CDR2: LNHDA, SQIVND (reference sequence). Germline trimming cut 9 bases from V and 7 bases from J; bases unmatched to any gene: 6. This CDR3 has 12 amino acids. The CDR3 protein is CASDRAGQPQHF. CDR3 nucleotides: TGTGCCAGCGACAGGGCCGGGCAGCCCCAGCATTTT.

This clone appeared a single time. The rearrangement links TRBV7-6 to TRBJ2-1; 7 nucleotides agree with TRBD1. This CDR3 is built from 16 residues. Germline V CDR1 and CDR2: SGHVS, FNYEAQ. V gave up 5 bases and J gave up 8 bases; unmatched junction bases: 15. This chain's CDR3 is CASSTHGTAIFHEQFF. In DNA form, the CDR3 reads TGTGCCAGCAGCACCCATGGGACAGCGATTTTCCATGAGCAGTTCTTC.

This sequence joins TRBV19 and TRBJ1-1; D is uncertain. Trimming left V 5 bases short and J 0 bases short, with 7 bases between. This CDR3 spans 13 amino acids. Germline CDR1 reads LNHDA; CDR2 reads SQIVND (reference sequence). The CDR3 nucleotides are TGTGCCAGTAGTCCCCGCGTGAACACTGAAGCTTTCTTT. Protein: CASSPRVNTEAFF.

The CDR3 bases are TGCGCCAGCGGCCCCGGGACAGGGACGGCTTTCTTT. This codes for CASGPGTGTAFF. This chain links TRBV5-1 with TRBJ1-1; TRBD1 agrees at 9 bases. The CDR3 is 12 amino acids. Trimming took 7 bases from V and 11 from J; bases not matched to a gene: 9. Germline lookup yields CDR1 SGHRS and CDR2 YFSETQ.

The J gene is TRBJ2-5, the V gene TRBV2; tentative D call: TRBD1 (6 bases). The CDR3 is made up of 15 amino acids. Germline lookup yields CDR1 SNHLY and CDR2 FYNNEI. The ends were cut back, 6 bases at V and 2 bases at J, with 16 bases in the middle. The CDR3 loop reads CASSPPGVPQETQYF. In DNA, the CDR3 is TGTGCCAGCAGCCCCCCAGGGGTTCCTCAAGAGACCCAGTACTTC.

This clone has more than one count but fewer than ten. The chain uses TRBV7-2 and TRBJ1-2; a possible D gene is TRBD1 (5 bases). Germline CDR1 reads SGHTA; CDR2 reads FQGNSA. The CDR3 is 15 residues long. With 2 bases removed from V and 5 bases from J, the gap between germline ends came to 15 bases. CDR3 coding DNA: TGTGCCAGCAGCTTAACCAAACAGGCGAGTTATGGCTACACCTTC. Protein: CASSLTKQASYGYTF.

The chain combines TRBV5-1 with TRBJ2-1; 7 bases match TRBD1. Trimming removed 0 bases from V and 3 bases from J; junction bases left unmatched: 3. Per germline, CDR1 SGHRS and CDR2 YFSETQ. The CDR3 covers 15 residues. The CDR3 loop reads CASSLGQGVYNEQFF. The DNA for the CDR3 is TGCGCCAGCAGCTTGGGACAGGGAGTCTACAATGAGCAGTTCTTC.

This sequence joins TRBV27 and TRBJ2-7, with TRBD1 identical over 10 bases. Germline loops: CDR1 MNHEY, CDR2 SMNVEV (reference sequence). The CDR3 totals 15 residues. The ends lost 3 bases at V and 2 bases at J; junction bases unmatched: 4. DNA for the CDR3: TGTGCCAGCAGTTTCCCGGGACAGGGGACCTACGAGCAGTACTTC. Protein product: CASSFPGQGTYEQYF.

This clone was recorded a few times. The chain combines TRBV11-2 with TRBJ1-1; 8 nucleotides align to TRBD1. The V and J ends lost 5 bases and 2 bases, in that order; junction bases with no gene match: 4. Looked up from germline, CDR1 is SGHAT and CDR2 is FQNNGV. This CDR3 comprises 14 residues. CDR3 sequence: CASSATGGNTEAFF. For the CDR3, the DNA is TGTGCCAGCAGCGCAACAGGGGGAAACACTGAAGCTTTCTTT.

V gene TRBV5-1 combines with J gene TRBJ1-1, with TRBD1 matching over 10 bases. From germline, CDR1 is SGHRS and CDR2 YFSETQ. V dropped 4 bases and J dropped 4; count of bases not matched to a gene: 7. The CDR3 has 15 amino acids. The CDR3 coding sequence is TGCGCCAGCAGCCCCGGACAGGGGGGGTCCACTGAAGCTTTCTTT. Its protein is CASSPGQGGSTEAFF.

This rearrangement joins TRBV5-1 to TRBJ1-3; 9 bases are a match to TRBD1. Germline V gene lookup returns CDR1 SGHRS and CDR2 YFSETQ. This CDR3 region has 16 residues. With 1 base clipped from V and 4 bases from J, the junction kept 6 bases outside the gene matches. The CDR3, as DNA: TGCGCCAGCAGCTTGTGGGGACAGGGATCCGGAAACACCATATATTTT. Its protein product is CASSLWGQGSGNTIYF.

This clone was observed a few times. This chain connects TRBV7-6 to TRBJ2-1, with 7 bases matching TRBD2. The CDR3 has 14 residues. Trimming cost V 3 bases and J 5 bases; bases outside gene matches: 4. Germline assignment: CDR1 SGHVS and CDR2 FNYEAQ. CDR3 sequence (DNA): TGTGCCAGCAGCTTTAGCAGCGGGGACAATGAGCAGTTCTTC. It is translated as CASSFSSGDNEQFF. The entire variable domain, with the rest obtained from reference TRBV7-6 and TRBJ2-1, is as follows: GAGVSQSPRYKVTKRGQDVALRCDPISGHVSLYWYRQALGQGPEFLTYFNYEAQQDKSGLPNDRFSAERPEGSISTLTIQRTEQRDSAMYRCASSFSSGDNEQFFGPGTRLTVL.